The clone carrying this T cell receptor beta chain was observed a handful of times. Prepared TCR beta cDNA libraries contained unique molecular identifiers. From the PCR reads, TCRdb called clonotypes with MiXCR, one entry per CDR3 protein. The table records roughly 540,000 distinct CDR3 sequences, less than 40% of them present only once. The sample originates from a study of post-analysis software for immune sequencing data. The origin of this receptor is a girl younger than 18 with multiple sclerosis. Input material: blood.

CDR3 nucleotides: TGTGCCATCAGTGAGTCAAGGGACAGCCAAAACATTCAGTACTTC. Translating it yields CAISESRDSQNIQYF. The V and J genes are TRBV10-3 and TRBJ2-4; 7 nucleotides line up with TRBD1. The germline gives CDR1 ENHRY, CDR2 SYGVKD. V lost 0 bases and J lost 5; bases outside the gene matches: 4. This CDR3 contains 15 residues.